Below are 9 T cell receptor beta chains sequenced from a single sample in a study of blood T cells in healthy people across ages. A second PCR of roughly 7 to 11 cycles used a sample-barcoded 5' primer and a J-beta primer mix. TCRdb re-derived calls from the 5' RACE reads in MiXCR, one entry per CDR3 protein. This table holds some 1.8 million distinct CDR3 sequences, 35% to 50% found once. The sequenced sample was blood. The receptor source for this set is a human donor in good health.

In this sample, this clonotype turned up a few times. The chain employs TRBV20-1 and TRBJ1-2; D not resolved. CDR1 and CDR2 from the germline V gene are DFQATT and SNEGSKA (reference sequence). CDR3 length: 11 residues. V was cut by 4 bases and J by 4 bases, with 7 bases left in between. CDR3: CSAMGSYGYTF. DNA of the CDR3: TGCAGTGCTATGGGTAGCTATGGCTACACCTTC.

This clonotype was found a few times. The V call is TRBV7-2, the J call TRBJ2-3, with TRBD2 identical over 10 bases. CDR3 size: 16 residues. The junction had 4 bases not matched to a gene; V was cut back by 4 bases and J by 0 bases. Germline CDR1 is SGHTA and CDR2 is FQGNSA. Written as DNA, the CDR3 is TGTGCCAGCAGCTCGAGGACTAGCGGAAGCACAGATACGCAGTATTTT. This codes for CASSSRTSGSTDTQYF.

This clonotype has more than one count but fewer than ten. The rearrangement links TRBV7-9 to TRBJ2-4, with 9 bases aligning to TRBD2. Per germline, CDR1 SEHNR and CDR2 FQNEAQ (reference sequence). V was pared by 5 bases and J by 1 base, with 3 bases of the junction left unmatched. The length of the CDR3 is 15 residues. The CDR3, as DNA: TGTGCCAGCAGCGGGAGCGGGGGGGCCAAAAACATTCAGTACTTC. As protein: CASSGSGGAKNIQYF. The full variable domain, with the rest looked up from reference TRBV7-9 and TRBJ2-4, is DTGVSQNPRHKITKRGQNVTFRCDPISEHNRLYWYRQTLGQGPEFLTYFQNEAQLEKSRLLSDRFSAERPKGSFSTLEIQRTEQGDSAMYLCASSGSGGAKNIQYFGAGTRLSVL.

The V and J genes are TRBV3-1 and TRBJ2-7, with TRBD1 matching over 7 bases. TRBJ2-5 matches the DNA end more closely, so the J call is doubtful. The CDR3 is 15 residues long. CDR1 is LGHDT and CDR2 is YNNKEL in the germline V gene (reference sequence). The CDR3 DNA follows: TGTGCCAGCAGCCCCAGCCGGGACAGTCAAGAGACCCAGTACTTC. Translation: CASSPSRDSQETQYF.

This clonotype has just a few counts. The chain joins TRBV20-1 to TRBJ2-6, with D possibly TRBD1 on 5 matching bases. The germline CDR1 and CDR2 sequences are DFQATT and SNEGSKA (reference sequence). Trimming shortened V by 1 base and J by 0 bases, and 7 bases separated the two germline ends. The CDR3 spans 15 residues. DNA of the CDR3: TGCAGTGCTAGAGCAGGGATCTCTGGGGCCAACGTCCTGACTTTC. It codes for CSARAGISGANVLTF.

This clonotype was counted only a few times. V gene TRBV3-1 combines with J gene TRBJ2-3; D remains ambiguous. The V gene's germline CDR1 is LGHDT and CDR2 YNNKEL (reference sequence). With 1 base removed from V and 4 bases from J, the gap between germline ends came to 6 bases. CDR3 length: 13 residues. In DNA form, the CDR3 reads TGTGCCAGCAGCCAAGGCCAATCAGATACGCAGTATTTT. Amino acids: CASSQGQSDTQYF.

Comment on this clonotype: An end of the junction differs from the germline gene, which may be a read error. The chain combines TRBV6-2 or TRBV6-3 with TRBJ2-4, with D unclear. The end of the DNA is better explained by TRBJ2-7, so the J call may be wrong. CDR3 length: 15 amino acids. Germline V gene data show CDR1 as MNHEY and CDR2 as SVGEGT. The CDR3 is CACSYSRTTLNEQYF. CDR3 nucleotide sequence: TGTGCCTGCAGTTACTCGAGAACTACGTTGAACGAGCAGTACTTC.

This clonotype was detected a few times. The chain links TRBV29-1 to TRBJ1-2, with D maybe TRBD1 (5 bases). The ends were cut back, 2 bases at V and 4 bases at J, with 11 bases in the middle. The CDR3 totals 13 residues. Germline V gives CDR1 SQVTM, CDR2 ANQGSEA. In nucleotides, the CDR3 is TGCAGCGTTGAATCGGTCACAGGCTATGGCTACACCTTC. Translating it yields CSVESVTGYGYTF.

V is TRBV20-1 and J is TRBJ1-1; 9 bases map to TRBD1. Trimming cost V 3 bases and J 7 bases; bases outside gene matches: 9. The CDR3 is made up of 14 amino acids. From germline, CDR1 is DFQATT and CDR2 SNEGSKA (reference sequence). For the CDR3, the DNA is TGCAGTGCTAGCCCGGGACAGGGACCCTATGAAGCTTTCTTT. The encoded protein is CSASPGQGPYEAFF.